This T cell receptor (beta chain) emerged from a study of CD8 T cells in ankylosing spondylitis (dated by TCRdb to about 2017). For context, the study as a whole: T cell receptor beta repertoires were profiled in healthy donors and ankylosing spondylitis patients so that disease-linked TCR variants could be found. The full study cohort comprised roughly 24 ankylosing spondylitis patients and 85 to 120 healthy donors. Samples of peripheral blood were taken, and for ankylosing spondylitis patients, synovial fluid was collected as well.

Here is what the overall study found, with its caveats: Blood from ankylosing spondylitis patients appeared to be characterized by a TCR beta motif made up of several highly homologous amino acid variants. In peripheral blood, the disease-linked clones were found at relatively low frequencies and had a CD8+ phenotype. Some motif variants were previously reported in synovial fluid and blood of reactive arthritis patients, suggesting common disease-initiation mechanisms. According to the report, matched synovial fluid samples from ankylosing spondylitis patients were significantly enriched for the disease-linked clones.

Sequenced using an Illumina HiSeq 2500. Quantitative 5'-RACE with molecular barcodes was the method used to prepare the TCR beta libraries. The paper's data handling went like this. A new computational method based on a probabilistic model of VDJ rearrangement was used to identify disease-linked TCR variants. The public sequencing data were trimmed at Q25 with fastp and processed into clonotypes with MiXCR by TCRdb, which kept only in-frame beta chains. CDR3 protein sequences are deduplicated, and each keeps its most common genes and DNA. TCRdb's processing, not the study's, gives the V and J calls here. This sample comprises a few hundred thousand distinct CDR3 sequences, around 7.6% of them detected only once. The ten largest account for 13% to 15% of the sample. Spanning cysteine to phenylalanine, the CDR3 consists of 14 amino acids. Solely the CDR3 DNA is kept, with 42 bases framed from the first base. Per the germline V gene (reference sequence), SEHNR is the CDR1 and FQNEAQ is the CDR2. The junction shows trimming of 1 base on V and 3 bases on J, plus 9 bases between the germline ends.

This clonotype was observed a handful of times. The specificity of this receptor is unknown. No much larger clone is present one base from it, and per-base qualities are unavailable. Sequencing was performed on blood, either unsorted or a sorted T cell fraction (not recorded which). Recombination joined TRBV7-9 with TRBJ1-2, with TRBD1 perhaps the D gene, on 6 matching bases. This clonotype was sampled from a male donor with ankylosing spondylitis. The CDR3 corresponds to CASSLDREYYGYTF. In nucleotide form, the sequence is TGTGCCAGCAGCTTAGACAGGGAGTACTATGGCTACACCTTC.